This T cell receptor beta chain was recovered during a study of shared clonotypes between healthy human individuals. The overall study: Used for every donor were three CD4 naive, three CD4 memory, two CD8 naive and one CD8 memory plate.

The assay used deep level. Replicate PCRs run on sorted subsets employed approximately 0.2 ug DNA, 30,000 to 35,000 T cell genomes. Only in-frame clones appear in the TCRdb table, and some are missing; sequencing was by immunoSEQ multiplex PCR. This table has some 2 million clones, about 95% appearing once. V was pared by 6 bases and J by 8 bases, with 20 bases between. The CDR3 spans 14 residues. Germline V gene data show CDR1 as SGDLS and CDR2 as YYNGEE. Naive CD8 cells comprised CD45RO-negative, CCR7-positively selected cells, excluding terminally differentiated effector memory CD45RA+ cells. Sequenced sample: naive CD8+ T cells sorted from blood. The TCR was taken from a man between 18 and 35 years old in good health. The rearrangement links TRBV9 to TRBJ1-2; D is uncertain. The CDR3 loop is CASNLGGVEVGYTF. The CDR3, as DNA: TGTGCCAGCAACCTCGGAGGTGTCGAAGTCGGCTACACCTTC.